This T cell receptor (beta chain) came from a study of Ad26.COV2.S vaccination and SARS-CoV-2 variants. Study-wide results and limits: Vaccine recipients and placebo recipients showed similar non-spike TCR breadth.

Treatment described: 15 to 20 received Ad26.COV2.S at low or high dose, single or two shots; 5 received placebo; per-sample allocation not given. It was on day 63 after the first vaccine or placebo injection that samples were taken. CDR1 is MNHEY, CDR2 SVGAGI, per germline. The V gene lost 6 bases and the J gene lost 5 bases, with 11 bases spanning the gap. The CDR3 runs 13 residues. This table comes from immunoSEQ multiplex PCR, and its TCRdb copy is limited to in-frame clones, with some not included. The repertoire holds roughly 460,000 clones, with about 88% as singletons. Points on this clone: Antigen specificity is unknown.

The chain employs TRBV6-5 and TRBJ1-5, with TRBD1 as a possible D gene (6 bases). Source: peripheral blood, taken in a trial of Ad26.COV2.S vaccine versus placebo. This sequence originates from a person aged 18-65 years who received the Ad26.COV2.S COVID-19 vaccine or a placebo. CDR3 sequence: CASRRQVDQPQHF. CDR3 coding DNA: TGTGCCAGCAGGCGACAGGTTGATCAGCCCCAGCATTTT.